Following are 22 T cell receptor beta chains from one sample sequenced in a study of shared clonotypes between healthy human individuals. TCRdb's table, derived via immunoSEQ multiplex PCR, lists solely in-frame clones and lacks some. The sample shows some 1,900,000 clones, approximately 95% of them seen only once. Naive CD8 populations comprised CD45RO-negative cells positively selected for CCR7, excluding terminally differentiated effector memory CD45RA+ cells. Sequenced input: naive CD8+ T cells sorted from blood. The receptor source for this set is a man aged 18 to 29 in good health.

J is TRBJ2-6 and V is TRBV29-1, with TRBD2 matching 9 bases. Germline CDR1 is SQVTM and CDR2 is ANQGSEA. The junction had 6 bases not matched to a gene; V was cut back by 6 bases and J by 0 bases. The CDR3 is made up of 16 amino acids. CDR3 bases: TGCAGCGTGCTACTAGCGGGCGGCTCTGGGGCCAACGTCCTGACTTTC. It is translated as CSVLLAGGSGANVLTF. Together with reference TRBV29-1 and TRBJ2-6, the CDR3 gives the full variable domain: SAVISQKPSRDICQRGTSLTIQCQVDSQVTMMFWYRQQPGQSLTLIATANQGSEATYESGFVIDKFPISRPNLTFSTLTVSNMSPEDSSIYLCSVLLAGGSGANVLTFGAGSRLTVL.

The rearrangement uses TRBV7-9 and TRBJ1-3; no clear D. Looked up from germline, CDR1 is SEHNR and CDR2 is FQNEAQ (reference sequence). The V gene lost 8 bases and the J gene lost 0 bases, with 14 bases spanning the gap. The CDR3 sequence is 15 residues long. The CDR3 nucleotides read TGTGCCAGCGGTATGGGCGGAGCCTCTGGAAACACCATATATTTT. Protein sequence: CASGMGGASGNTIYF.

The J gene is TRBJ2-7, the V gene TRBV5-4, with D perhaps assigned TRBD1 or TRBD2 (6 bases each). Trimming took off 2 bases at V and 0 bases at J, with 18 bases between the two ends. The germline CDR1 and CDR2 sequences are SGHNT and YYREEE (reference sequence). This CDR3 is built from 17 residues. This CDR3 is CASSLGGGLSVSYEQYF. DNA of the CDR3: TGTGCCAGCAGCTTAGGAGGGGGGCTGAGTGTCTCCTACGAGCAGTACTTC.

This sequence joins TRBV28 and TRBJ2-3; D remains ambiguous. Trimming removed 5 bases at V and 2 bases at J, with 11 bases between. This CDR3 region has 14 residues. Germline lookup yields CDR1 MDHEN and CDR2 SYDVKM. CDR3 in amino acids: CASSVDWNTDTQYF. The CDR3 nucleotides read TGTGCCAGCAGTGTAGACTGGAACACAGATACGCAGTATTTT.

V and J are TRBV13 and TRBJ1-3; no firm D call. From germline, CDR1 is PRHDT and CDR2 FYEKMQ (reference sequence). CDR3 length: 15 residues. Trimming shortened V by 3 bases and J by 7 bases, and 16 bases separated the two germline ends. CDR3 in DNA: TGTGCCAGCAGCTTCGGCCTAGGCGAACGGAACACCATATATTTT. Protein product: CASSFGLGERNTIYF.

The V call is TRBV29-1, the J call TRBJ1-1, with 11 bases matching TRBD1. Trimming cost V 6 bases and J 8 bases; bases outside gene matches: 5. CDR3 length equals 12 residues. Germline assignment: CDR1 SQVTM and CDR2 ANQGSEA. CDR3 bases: TGCAGCGTCCGGGACAGGGGGAAAGAAGCTTTCTTT. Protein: CSVRDRGKEAFF. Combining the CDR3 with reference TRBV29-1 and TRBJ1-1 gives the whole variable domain SAVISQKPSRDICQRGTSLTIQCQVDSQVTMMFWYRQQPGQSLTLIATANQGSEATYESGFVIDKFPISRPNLTFSTLTVSNMSPEDSSIYLCSVRDRGKEAFFGQGTRLTVV.

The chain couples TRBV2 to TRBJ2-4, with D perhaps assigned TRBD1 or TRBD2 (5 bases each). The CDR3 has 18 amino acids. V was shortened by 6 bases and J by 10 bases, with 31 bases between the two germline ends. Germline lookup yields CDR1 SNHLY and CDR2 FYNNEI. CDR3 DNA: TGTGCCAGCAGCGCTACCCCGGGGCTTCAGGGCGGAGGTGAGATTCAGTACTTC. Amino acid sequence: CASSATPGLQGGGEIQYF.

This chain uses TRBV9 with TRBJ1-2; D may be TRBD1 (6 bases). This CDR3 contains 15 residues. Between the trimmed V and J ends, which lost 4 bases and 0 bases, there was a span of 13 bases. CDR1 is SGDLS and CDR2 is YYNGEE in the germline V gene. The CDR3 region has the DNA TGTGCCAGCAGCTCGGGAGGGGACACTAACTATGGCTACACCTTC. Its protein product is CASSSGGDTNYGYTF.

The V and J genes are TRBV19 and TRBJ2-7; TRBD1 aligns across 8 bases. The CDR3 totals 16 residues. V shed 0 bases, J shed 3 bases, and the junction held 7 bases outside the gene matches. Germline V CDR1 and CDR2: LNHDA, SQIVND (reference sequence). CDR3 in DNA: TGTGCCAGTAGTATAGAAGGACAGGGAGAAATCTACGAGCAGTACTTC. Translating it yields CASSIEGQGEIYEQYF. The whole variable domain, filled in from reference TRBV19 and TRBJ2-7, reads DGGITQSPKYLFRKEGQNVTLSCEQNLNHDAMYWYRQDPGQGLRLIYYSQIVNDFQKGDIAEGYSVSREKKESFPLTVTSAQKNPTAFYLCASSIEGQGEIYEQYFGPGTRLTVT.

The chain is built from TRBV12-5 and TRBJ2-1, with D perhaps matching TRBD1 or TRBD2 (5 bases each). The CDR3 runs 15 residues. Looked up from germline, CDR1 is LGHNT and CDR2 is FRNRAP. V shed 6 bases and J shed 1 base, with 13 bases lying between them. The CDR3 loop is CASGPTGGSYNEQFF. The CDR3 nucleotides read TGTGCTAGTGGGCCGACTGGGGGTTCCTACAATGAGCAGTTCTTC. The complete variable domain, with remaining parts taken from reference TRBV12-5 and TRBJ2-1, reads DARVTQTPRHKVTEMGQEVTMRCQPILGHNTVFWYRQTMMQGLELLAYFRNRAPLDDSGMPKDRFSAEMPDATLATLKIQPSEPRDSAVYFCASGPTGGSYNEQFFGPGTRLTVL.

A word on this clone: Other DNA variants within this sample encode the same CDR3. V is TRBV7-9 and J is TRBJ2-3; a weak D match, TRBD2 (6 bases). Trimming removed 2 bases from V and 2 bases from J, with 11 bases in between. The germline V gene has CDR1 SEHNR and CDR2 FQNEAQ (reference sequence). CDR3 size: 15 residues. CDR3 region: CASSLLAGYTDTQYF. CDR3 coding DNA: TGTGCCAGCAGCTTATTGGCGGGATACACAGATACGCAGTATTTT.

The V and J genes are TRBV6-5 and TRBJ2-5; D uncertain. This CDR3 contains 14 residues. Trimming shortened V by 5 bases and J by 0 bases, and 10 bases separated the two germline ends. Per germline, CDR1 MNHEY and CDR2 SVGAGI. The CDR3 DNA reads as TGTGCCAGCAGTCAGCTAGATAACCAAGAGACCCAGTACTTC. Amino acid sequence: CASSQLDNQETQYF.

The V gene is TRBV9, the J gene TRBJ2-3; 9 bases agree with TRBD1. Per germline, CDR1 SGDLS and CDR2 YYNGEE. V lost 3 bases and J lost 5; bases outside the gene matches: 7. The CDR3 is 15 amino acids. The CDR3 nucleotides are TGTGCCAGCAGCGGCCAGGGACAGGGAATAGATACGCAGTATTTT. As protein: CASSGQGQGIDTQYF.

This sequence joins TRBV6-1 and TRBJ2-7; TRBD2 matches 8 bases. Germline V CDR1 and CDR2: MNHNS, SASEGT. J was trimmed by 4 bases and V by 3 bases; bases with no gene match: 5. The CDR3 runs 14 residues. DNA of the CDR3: TGTGCCAGCAGTGACAACGGGGGGGCGTACGAGCAGTACTTC. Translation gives CASSDNGGAYEQYF.

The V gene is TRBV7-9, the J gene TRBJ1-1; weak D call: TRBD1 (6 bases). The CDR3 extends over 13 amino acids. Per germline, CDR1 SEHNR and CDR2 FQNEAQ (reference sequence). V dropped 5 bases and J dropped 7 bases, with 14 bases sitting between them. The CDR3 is CASSPEQGLEAFF. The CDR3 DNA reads TGTGCCAGCAGCCCCGAACAGGGTCTTGAAGCTTTCTTT.

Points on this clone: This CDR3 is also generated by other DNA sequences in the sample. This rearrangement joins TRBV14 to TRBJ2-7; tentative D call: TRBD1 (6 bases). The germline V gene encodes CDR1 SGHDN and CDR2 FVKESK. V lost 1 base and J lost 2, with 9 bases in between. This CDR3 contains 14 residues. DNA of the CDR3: TGTGCCAGCAGCCAAGGTACAGGGACCTACGAGCAGTACTTC. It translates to CASSQGTGTYEQYF.

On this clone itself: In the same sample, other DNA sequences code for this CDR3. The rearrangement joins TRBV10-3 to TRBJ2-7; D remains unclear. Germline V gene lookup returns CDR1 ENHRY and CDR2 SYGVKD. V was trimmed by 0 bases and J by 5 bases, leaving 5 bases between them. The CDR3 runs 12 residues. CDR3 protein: CAISESVNEQYF. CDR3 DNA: TGTGCCATCAGTGAGTCGGTAAACGAGCAGTACTTC.

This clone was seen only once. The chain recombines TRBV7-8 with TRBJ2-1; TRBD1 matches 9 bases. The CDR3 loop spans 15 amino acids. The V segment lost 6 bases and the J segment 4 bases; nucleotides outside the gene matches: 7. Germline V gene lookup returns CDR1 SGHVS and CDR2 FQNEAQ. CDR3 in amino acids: CASSSGQGPYNEQFF. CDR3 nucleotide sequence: TGTGCCAGCAGTTCAGGACAGGGGCCTTACAATGAGCAGTTCTTC.

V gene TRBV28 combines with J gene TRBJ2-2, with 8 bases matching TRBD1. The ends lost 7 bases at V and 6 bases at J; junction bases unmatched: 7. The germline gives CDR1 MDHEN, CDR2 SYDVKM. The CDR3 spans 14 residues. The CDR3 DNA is TGTGCCAGCAACCCGGGACAGGCGGCCGGGGAGCTGTTTTTT. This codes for CASNPGQAAGELFF. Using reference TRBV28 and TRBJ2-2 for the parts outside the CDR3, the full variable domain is DVKVTQSSRYLVKRTGEKVFLECVQDMDHENMFWYRQDPGLGLRLIYFSYDVKMKEKGDIPEGYSVSREKKERFSLILESASTNQTSMYLCASNPGQAAGELFFGEGSRLTVL.

The DNA of the CDR3 is TGCGCCAGCAGCCAAGGCCCCCTGACAGGGGGCGCGTACGAGCAGTACTTC. Translated, it gives CASSQGPLTGGAYEQYF. The V call is TRBV4-1, the J call TRBJ2-7, with 10 bases fitting TRBD1. The CDR3 loop spans 17 amino acids. The V segment lost 1 base and the J segment 4 bases; nucleotides outside the gene matches: 10. CDR1 and CDR2 (germline): MGHRA, YSYEKL.

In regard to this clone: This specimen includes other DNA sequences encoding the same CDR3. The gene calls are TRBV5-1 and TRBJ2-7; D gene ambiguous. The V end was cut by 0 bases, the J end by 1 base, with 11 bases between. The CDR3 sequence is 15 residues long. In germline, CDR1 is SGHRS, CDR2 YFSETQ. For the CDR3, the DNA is TGCGCCAGCAGCTTGGAAGGTGGGATATCCTACGAGCAGTACTTC. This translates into CASSLEGGISYEQYF.

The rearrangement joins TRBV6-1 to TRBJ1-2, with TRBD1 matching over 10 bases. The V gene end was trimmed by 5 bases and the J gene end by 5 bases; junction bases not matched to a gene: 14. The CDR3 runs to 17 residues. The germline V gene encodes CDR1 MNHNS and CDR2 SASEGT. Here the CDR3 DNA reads TGTGCCAGCAGTCAAGACTCCGGGACAGGGGTTACGTATGGCTACACCTTC. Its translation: CASSQDSGTGVTYGYTF.